This T cell receptor beta chain was captured by sequencing in a study of technical replicates of blood from four donors. Profiled with immunoSEQ multiplex PCR; TCRdb holds only in-frame clones, not every one. This table has some 56,000 clones, about 95% appearing once. Trimming stripped 2 bases from V and 0 bases from J, with 10 bases between. The CDR3 totals 15 residues. Per germline, CDR1 KGHSH and CDR2 LQKENI. This clone was seen a single time. Sequences were obtained from PBMCs. The rearrangement uses TRBV18 and TRBJ1-2; a weak D match, TRBD1 (5 bases). This TCR was recovered from a human donor in good health. Some clones in this sample may be carry-over from other donors' samples. The CDR3 here is CASSPGAVSNYGYTF. Here the CDR3 DNA reads TGTGCCAGCTCACCAGGGGCCGTGTCTAACTATGGCTACACCTTC.